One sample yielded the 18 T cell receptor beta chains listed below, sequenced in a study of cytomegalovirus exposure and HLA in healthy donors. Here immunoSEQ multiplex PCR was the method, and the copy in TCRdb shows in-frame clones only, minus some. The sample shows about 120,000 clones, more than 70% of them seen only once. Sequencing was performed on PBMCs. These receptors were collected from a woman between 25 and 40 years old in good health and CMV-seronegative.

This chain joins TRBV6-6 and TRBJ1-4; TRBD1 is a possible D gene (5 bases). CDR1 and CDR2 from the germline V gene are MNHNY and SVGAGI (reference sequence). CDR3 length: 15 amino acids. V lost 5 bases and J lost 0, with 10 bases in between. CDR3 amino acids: CASSPGVTTNEKLFF. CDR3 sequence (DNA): TGTGCCAGCAGTCCGGGGGTTACAACTAATGAAAAACTGTTTTTT.

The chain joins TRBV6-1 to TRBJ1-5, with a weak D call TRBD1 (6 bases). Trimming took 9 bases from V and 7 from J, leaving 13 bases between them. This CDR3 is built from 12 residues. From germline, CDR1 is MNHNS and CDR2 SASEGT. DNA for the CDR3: TGTGCCAGTCGCAACAGGGTCCAGCCCCAGCATTTT. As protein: CASRNRVQPQHF.

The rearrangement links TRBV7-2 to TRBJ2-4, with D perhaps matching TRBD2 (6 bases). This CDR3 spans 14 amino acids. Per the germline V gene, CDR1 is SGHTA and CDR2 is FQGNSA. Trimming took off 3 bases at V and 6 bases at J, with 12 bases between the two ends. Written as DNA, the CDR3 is TGTGCCAGCAGCTTGGGGGGTCTACTAAACATTCAGTACTTC. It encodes CASSLGGLLNIQYF. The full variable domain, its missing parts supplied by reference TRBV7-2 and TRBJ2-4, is GAGVSQSPSNKVTEKGKDVELRCDPISGHTALYWYRQSLGQGLEFLIYFQGNSAPDKSGLPSDRFSAERTGGSVSTLTIQRTQQEDSAVYLCASSLGGLLNIQYFGAGTRLSVL.

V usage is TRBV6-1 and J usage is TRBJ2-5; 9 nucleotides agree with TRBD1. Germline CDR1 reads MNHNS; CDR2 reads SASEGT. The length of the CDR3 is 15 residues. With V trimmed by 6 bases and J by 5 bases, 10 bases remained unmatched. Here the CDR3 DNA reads TGTGCCAGCAGCTCGGGACAGGGTCGGCTCGAGACCCAGTACTTC. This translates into CASSSGQGRLETQYF.

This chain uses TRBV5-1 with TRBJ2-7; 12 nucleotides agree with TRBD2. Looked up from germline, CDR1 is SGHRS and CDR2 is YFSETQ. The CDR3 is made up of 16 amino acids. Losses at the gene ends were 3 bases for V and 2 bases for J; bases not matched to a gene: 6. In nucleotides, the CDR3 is TGCGCCAGCAGCTCGCGACTAGCGGGGGCTGCCTACGAGCAGTACTTC. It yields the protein CASSSRLAGAAYEQYF.

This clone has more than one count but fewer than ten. CDR3 nucleotides: TGTGCCAGTAGTAAGAGCGGGGGGCCAACCGGGGAGCTGTTTTTT. It specifies CASSKSGGPTGELFF. The chain carries TRBV19 and TRBJ2-2; TRBD2 agrees at 9 bases. This CDR3 spans 15 amino acids. After removal of 4 bases from V and 5 bases from J, the junction contained 5 bases not matched to a gene. CDR1 and CDR2 (germline): LNHDA, SQIVND (reference sequence).

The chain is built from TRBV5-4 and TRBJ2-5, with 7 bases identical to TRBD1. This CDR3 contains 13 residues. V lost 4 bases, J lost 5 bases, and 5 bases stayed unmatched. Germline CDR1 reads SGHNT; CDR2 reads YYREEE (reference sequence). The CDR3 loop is CASSRDRDETQYF. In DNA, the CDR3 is TGTGCCAGCAGCCGAGACAGGGACGAGACCCAGTACTTC.

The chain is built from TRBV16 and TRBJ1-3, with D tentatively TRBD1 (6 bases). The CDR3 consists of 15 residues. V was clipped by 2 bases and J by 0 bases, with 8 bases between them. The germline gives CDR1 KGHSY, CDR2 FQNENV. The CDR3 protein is CASSQTRGSGNTIYF. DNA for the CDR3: TGTGCCAGCAGCCAAACCAGGGGCTCTGGAAACACCATATATTTT.

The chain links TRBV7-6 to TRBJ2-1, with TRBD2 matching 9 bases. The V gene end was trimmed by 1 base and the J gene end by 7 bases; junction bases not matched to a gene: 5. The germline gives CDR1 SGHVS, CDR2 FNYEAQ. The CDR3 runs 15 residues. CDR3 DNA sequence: TGTGCCAGCAGCTTAGGCGGGGCGGGGGGGAATGAGCAGTTCTTC. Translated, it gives CASSLGGAGGNEQFF. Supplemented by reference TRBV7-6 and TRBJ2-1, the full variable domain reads GAGVSQSPRYKVTKRGQDVALRCDPISGHVSLYWYRQALGQGPEFLTYFNYEAQQDKSGLPNDRFSAERPEGSISTLTIQRTEQRDSAMYRCASSLGGAGGNEQFFGPGTRLTVL.

CDR3 sequence reads: CASSIPRGYEQYF. CDR3 coding DNA: TGCGCCAGCAGTATCCCAAGGGGTTACGAGCAGTACTTC. J is TRBJ2-7 and V is TRBV23-1, with D maybe TRBD1 (5 bases). TRBV23-1 is noted as an ORF with a role that remains uncertain. Deletions cut 5 bases from V and 4 bases from J, with 12 bases between. CDR3 size: 13 residues.

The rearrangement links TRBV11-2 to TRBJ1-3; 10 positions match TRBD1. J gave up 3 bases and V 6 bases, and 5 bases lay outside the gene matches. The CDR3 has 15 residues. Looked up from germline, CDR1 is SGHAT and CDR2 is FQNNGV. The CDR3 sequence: CASRDGQGVGNTIYF. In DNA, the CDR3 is TGTGCCAGCAGGGACGGACAGGGGGTTGGAAACACCATATATTTT.

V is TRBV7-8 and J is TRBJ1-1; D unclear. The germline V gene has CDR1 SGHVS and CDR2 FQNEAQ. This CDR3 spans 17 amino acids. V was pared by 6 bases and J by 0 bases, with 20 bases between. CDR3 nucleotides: TGTGCCAGCAGGTTAACATTTCGAGGAAGGATGAACACTGAAGCTTTCTTT. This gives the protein CASRLTFRGRMNTEAFF.

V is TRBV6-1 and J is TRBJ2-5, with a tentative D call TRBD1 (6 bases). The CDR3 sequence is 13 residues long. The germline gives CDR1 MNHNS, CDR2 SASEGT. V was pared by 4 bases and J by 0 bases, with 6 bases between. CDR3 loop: CASSGTDQETQYF. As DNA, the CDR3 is TGTGCCAGCAGTGGGACAGACCAAGAGACCCAGTACTTC.

CDR3 region: CASSQEGFNQPQHF. The CDR3 coding sequence is TGTGCCAGTAGTCAGGAGGGGTTCAATCAGCCCCAGCATTTT. J is TRBJ1-5 and V is TRBV19; TRBD1 is a possible D gene (5 bases). CDR1 LNHDA and CDR2 SQIVND come from the germline V gene (reference sequence). This CDR3 contains 14 residues. The V end lost 5 bases, the J end lost 3 bases, and 11 bases lay between the germline ends.

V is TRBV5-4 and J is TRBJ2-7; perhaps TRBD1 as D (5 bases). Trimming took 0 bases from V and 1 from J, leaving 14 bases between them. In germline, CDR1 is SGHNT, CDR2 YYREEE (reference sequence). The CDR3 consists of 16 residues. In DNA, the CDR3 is TGTGCCAGCAGCTTGGGAGGACAAAGAAAATCCTACGAGCAGTACTTC. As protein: CASSLGGQRKSYEQYF.

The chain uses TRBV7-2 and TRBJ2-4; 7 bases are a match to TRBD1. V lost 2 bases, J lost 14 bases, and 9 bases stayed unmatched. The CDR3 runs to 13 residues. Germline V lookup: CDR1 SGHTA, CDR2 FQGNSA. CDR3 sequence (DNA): TGTGCCAGCAGCTTATTCACAGGGGAGACGGAGTACTTC. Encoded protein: CASSLFTGETEYF.

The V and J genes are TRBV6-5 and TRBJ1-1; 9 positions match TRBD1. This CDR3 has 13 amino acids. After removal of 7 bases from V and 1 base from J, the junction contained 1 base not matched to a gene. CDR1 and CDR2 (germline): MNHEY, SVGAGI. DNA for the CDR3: TGTGCCAGCACGGACAGGGGGAACACTGAAGCTTTCTTT. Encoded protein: CASTDRGNTEAFF.

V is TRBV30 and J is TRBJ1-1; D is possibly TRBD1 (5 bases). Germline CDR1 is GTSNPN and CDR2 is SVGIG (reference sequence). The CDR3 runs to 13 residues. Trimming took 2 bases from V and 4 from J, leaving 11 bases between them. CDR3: CAWSYGGGTEAFF. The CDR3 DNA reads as TGTGCCTGGAGTTACGGGGGAGGCACTGAAGCTTTCTTT. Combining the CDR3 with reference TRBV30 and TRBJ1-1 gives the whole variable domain SQTIHQWPATLVQPVGSPLSLECTVEGTSNPNLYWYRQAAGRGLQLLFYSVGIGQISSEVPQNLSASRPQDRQFILSSKKLLLSDSGFYLCAWSYGGGTEAFFGQGTRLTVV.